The 26 T cell receptor beta chains reported below all come from one sample, sequenced in a study of blood T cell repertoires in COVID-19. Data came from immunoSEQ multiplex PCR; TCRdb stores just in-frame clones and leaves some out. In the table there are roughly 120,000 clones, more than 75% of which are singletons. Sequencing was carried out using peripheral blood. The receptor source for this set is a man aged 60-69 years with acute or convalescent COVID-19.

The chain couples TRBV7-8 to TRBJ1-2, with D tentatively TRBD1 (6 bases). Germline values: CDR1 SGHVS, CDR2 FQNEAQ. V shed 5 bases and J shed 2 bases, with 12 bases lying between them. The CDR3 extends over 14 amino acids. CDR3 protein: CASSPGGQNYGYTF. The CDR3 region has the DNA TGTGCCAGCAGCCCAGGAGGACAGAACTATGGCTACACCTTC. Full variable domain (outside the CDR3, taken from reference TRBV7-8 and TRBJ1-2): GAGVSQSPRYKVAKRGQDVALRCDPISGHVSLFWYQQALGQGPEFLTYFQNEAQLDKSGLPSDRFFAERPEGSVSTLKIQRTQQEDSAVYLCASSPGGQNYGYTFGSGTRLTVV.

The V and J genes are TRBV2 and TRBJ1-2; D may be TRBD1 (5 bases). The CDR3 runs 15 residues. V dropped 1 base and J dropped 5 bases, with 14 bases sitting between them. The V gene's germline CDR1 is SNHLY and CDR2 FYNNEI. Here the CDR3 reads CASSEGRGGGYGYTF. For the CDR3, the DNA is TGTGCCAGCAGTGAAGGGAGGGGAGGTGGTTATGGCTACACCTTC.

The V and J genes are TRBV7-6 and TRBJ1-1, with 8 nucleotides matching TRBD1. V shed 5 bases and J 0 bases; nucleotides not matched to a gene: 5. The CDR3 contains 15 residues. The germline V gene has CDR1 SGHVS and CDR2 FNYEAQ. In DNA form, the CDR3 reads TGTGCCAGCAGCGGAGACAGGGGTCTGAACACTGAAGCTTTCTTT. It is translated as CASSGDRGLNTEAFF.

This chain links TRBV27 with TRBJ2-7; 7 nucleotides align to TRBD2. The CDR3 totals 13 residues. Germline V gives CDR1 MNHEY, CDR2 SMNVEV (reference sequence). V shed 2 bases and J 5 bases; nucleotides not matched to a gene: 3. The CDR3 nucleotides read TGTGCCAGCAGTTTAAGGGAGGGTGACGAGCAGTACTTC. Protein product: CASSLREGDEQYF.

This rearrangement joins TRBV19 to TRBJ1-2, with a tentative D call TRBD1 (6 bases). Deletions cut 4 bases from V and 3 bases from J, with 9 bases between. This CDR3 is built from 13 residues. From germline, CDR1 is LNHDA and CDR2 SQIVND (reference sequence). The CDR3 loop reads CASSTNRDYGYTF. As DNA, the CDR3 is TGTGCCAGTAGTACTAACAGGGACTATGGCTACACCTTC.

The CDR3 sequence is CASSENPDLADDNEQFF. As DNA, the CDR3 is TGTGCCAGCAGTGAAAATCCGGATCTAGCGGATGACAATGAGCAGTTCTTC. The chain couples TRBV2 to TRBJ2-1; 7 nucleotides match TRBD2. Per germline, CDR1 SNHLY and CDR2 FYNNEI. V was clipped by 2 bases and J by 5 bases; unmatched bases: 12. The CDR3 runs to 17 residues.

V and J are TRBV12-2 and TRBJ2-3; the table gives TRBD2 as D, unverified against the DNA. TRBV12-2 is classified as a pseudogene. The CDR3 has 15 amino acids. The CDR3 DNA follows: TGTGCAATGACCGAGGCGGGAGGGAGCACAGATACGCAGTATTTT. This gives the protein CAMTEAGGSTDTQYF.

The chain joins TRBV11-2 to TRBJ2-3; 8 positions agree with TRBD1. The V and J ends lost 3 bases and 6 bases, in that order; junction bases with no gene match: 8. The CDR3 has 15 amino acids. The germline V gene has CDR1 SGHAT and CDR2 FQNNGV. CDR3 in amino acids: CASSLPPHRGDTQYF. CDR3 in DNA: TGTGCCAGCAGCTTGCCTCCCCACAGGGGGGATACGCAGTATTTT. Full variable domain (remainder filled in from reference TRBV11-2 and TRBJ2-3): EAGVAQSPRYKIIEKRQSVAFWCNPISGHATLYWYQQILGQGPKLLIQFQNNGVVDDSQLPKDRFSAERLKGVDSTLKIQPAKLEDSAVYLCASSLPPHRGDTQYFGPGTRLTVL.

The chain links TRBV6-5 to TRBJ2-4, with 8 positions matching TRBD2. Looked up from germline, CDR1 is MNHEY and CDR2 is SVGAGI. The V segment lost 2 bases and the J segment 1 base; nucleotides outside the gene matches: 4. The CDR3 has 16 residues. CDR3 bases: TGTGCCAGCAGTTACCAAGCGGGAGACGCCAAAAACATTCAGTACTTC. Translating it yields CASSYQAGDAKNIQYF.

This clone came up a few times. Here the CDR3 reads CASSQDGRRNTEAFF. CDR3 sequence (DNA): TGTGCCAGCAGCCAAGATGGAAGGAGGAACACTGAAGCTTTCTTT. The V and J genes are TRBV14 and TRBJ1-1, with D uncertain. The CDR3 sequence is 15 residues long. The germline V gene encodes CDR1 SGHDN and CDR2 FVKESK. Trimming pared 0 bases from V and 1 base from J, leaving 9 bases between.

A remark on this clone: Other nucleotide sequences in the sample specify the same CDR3. This sequence joins TRBV2 and TRBJ2-6; D may be TRBD1 (5 bases). There are 14 residues in the CDR3. Per germline, CDR1 SNHLY and CDR2 FYNNEI. V was cut by 5 bases and J by 3 bases, with 8 bases left in between. CDR3 protein: CASSTGSGANVLTF. The CDR3, as DNA: TGTGCCAGCAGTACAGGAAGTGGGGCCAACGTCCTGACTTTC.

CDR3 protein: CAISLQVNTEAFF. The CDR3 DNA reads TGTGCCATCAGCCTTCAGGTTAACACTGAAGCTTTCTTT. The chain couples TRBV10-3 to TRBJ1-1; unclear D gene. CDR1 is ENHRY, CDR2 SYGVKD, per germline. The CDR3 consists of 13 residues. V was shortened by 6 bases and J by 2 bases, with 10 bases between the two germline ends.

This clone is a singleton in its sample. This rearrangement joins TRBV30 to TRBJ2-5; D is perhaps TRBD2 (7 bases). Germline V gene lookup returns CDR1 GTSNPN and CDR2 SVGIG (reference sequence). The CDR3 has 14 residues. Trimming left V 3 bases short and J 5 bases short, with 16 bases between. CDR3 protein: CAWRANAGAETQYF. CDR3 in DNA: TGTGCCTGGAGAGCTAATGCGGGGGCGGAGACCCAGTACTTC.

The V gene is TRBV2, the J gene TRBJ2-1, with TRBD1 matching 7 bases. In germline, CDR1 is SNHLY, CDR2 FYNNEI. CDR3 size: 15 residues. J gave up 0 bases and V 6 bases, and 5 bases lay outside the gene matches. CDR3 DNA sequence: TGTGCCAGCAGCCGAAGGACAGGCTCCTACAATGAGCAGTTCTTC. Protein sequence: CASSRRTGSYNEQFF.

The chain is built from TRBV3-1 (or the pseudogene TRBV3-2) and TRBJ1-5; D unclear. CDR3 size: 13 residues. The V gene lost 5 bases and the J gene lost 5 bases, with 10 bases spanning the gap. Germline assignment: CDR1 LGHDT and CDR2 YNNKEL (reference sequence). CDR3 sequence: CASSGSTDQPQHF. The CDR3 coding sequence is TGTGCCAGCAGCGGGAGTACCGATCAGCCCCAGCATTTT.

The chain joins TRBV27 to TRBJ2-1; 12 nucleotides line up with TRBD2. The length of the CDR3 is 15 residues. The V gene's germline CDR1 is MNHEY and CDR2 SMNVEV (reference sequence). The ends lost 5 bases at V and 4 bases at J; junction bases unmatched: 3. CDR3 DNA: TGTGCCAGCAGTAAACTAGCGGGGGGATACAATGAGCAGTTCTTC. Translation: CASSKLAGGYNEQFF.

The chain is built from TRBV3-1 (or the pseudogene TRBV3-2) and TRBJ2-7; a possible D gene is TRBD2 (5 bases). This CDR3 comprises 18 residues. The germline gives CDR1 LGHDT, CDR2 YNNKEL (reference sequence). V was shortened by 4 bases and J by 4 bases, with 26 bases between the two germline ends. CDR3 protein: CASSLISREAEVFYEQYF. Written as DNA, the CDR3 is TGTGCCAGCAGCCTCATTTCTCGGGAAGCGGAAGTTTTTTACGAGCAGTACTTC.

The chain carries TRBV5-1 and TRBJ2-5; a weak D match, TRBD1 (5 bases). Germline V gene data show CDR1 as SGHRS and CDR2 as YFSETQ. V dropped 6 bases and J dropped 4 bases, with 22 bases sitting between them. CDR3 length: 16 residues. The CDR3 is CASMASGWVVGETQYF. Written as DNA, the CDR3 is TGCGCCAGCATGGCGTCAGGGTGGGTAGTAGGAGAGACCCAGTACTTC.

This clone was seen once. Different DNA sequences within this sample yield the same CDR3. The chain combines TRBV28 with TRBJ2-6, with D perhaps matching TRBD1 (6 bases). V lost 5 bases, J lost 0 bases, and 11 bases lay in between. The germline V gene has CDR1 MDHEN and CDR2 SYDVKM. This CDR3 has 16 residues. The DNA of the CDR3 is TGTGCCAGCAGTCCCCCACAGGGCTCTGGGGCCAACGTCCTGACTTTC. This codes for CASSPPQGSGANVLTF. Using reference TRBV28 and TRBJ2-6 for the parts outside the CDR3, the full variable domain is DVKVTQSSRYLVKRTGEKVFLECVQDMDHENMFWYRQDPGLGLRLIYFSYDVKMKEKGDIPEGYSVSREKKERFSLILESASTNQTSMYLCASSPPQGSGANVLTFGAGSRLTVL.

The chain combines TRBV19 with TRBJ1-5, with D maybe TRBD1 (5 bases). V was cut by 4 bases and J by 3 bases, with 13 bases left in between. The CDR3 sequence is 15 residues long. CDR1 and CDR2 (germline): LNHDA, SQIVND (reference sequence). The CDR3 region has the DNA TGTGCCAGTAGTAGACACGAAGGGGTCAATCAGCCCCAGCATTTT. It is translated as CASSRHEGVNQPQHF.

The chain uses TRBV18 and TRBJ2-1; 7 nucleotides align to TRBD2. J lost 8 bases, V lost 6 bases, and 13 bases had no gene match. Looked up from germline, CDR1 is KGHSH and CDR2 is LQKENI. The CDR3 totals 15 residues. The CDR3 is CASSPRNGGSHEQFF. CDR3 nucleotides: TGTGCCAGCTCCCCCCGAAATGGCGGGAGCCATGAGCAGTTCTTC.

The rearrangement links TRBV3-1 (or the pseudogene TRBV3-2) to TRBJ1-2; 7 nucleotides agree with TRBD1. Germline values: CDR1 LGHDT, CDR2 YNNKEL (reference sequence). J lost 2 bases, V lost 4 bases, and 13 bases had no gene match. This CDR3 is built from 17 residues. CDR3 residues: CASSPTPPGQLNYGYTF. The CDR3 coding sequence is TGTGCCAGCAGCCCAACTCCACCGGGACAGCTCAACTATGGCTACACCTTC.

V gene TRBV3-1 (or the pseudogene TRBV3-2) combines with J gene TRBJ2-3; weak D call: TRBD2 (6 bases). CDR1 is LGHDT, CDR2 YNNKEL, per germline (reference sequence). Trimming left V 4 bases short and J 6 bases short, with 23 bases between. The CDR3 consists of 17 residues. The CDR3 DNA reads TGTGCCAGCAGCCGTTTCGGTGGGAGGTTAGGAGAGGATACGCAGTATTTT. This encodes CASSRFGGRLGEDTQYF.

The gene calls are TRBV7-2 and TRBJ2-7; no definite D call. Germline values: CDR1 SGHTA, CDR2 FQGNSA. This CDR3 region has 17 residues. The germline V and J ends were trimmed by 0 bases and 2 bases, with 17 bases remaining between them. In DNA form, the CDR3 reads TGTGCCAGCAGCTTAGCCCGAGAACGGCGGCAACCCTACGAGCAGTACTTC. Its translation: CASSLARERRQPYEQYF.

Only one count was recorded for this clone. The genes are TRBV27 and TRBJ2-7; no clear D gene. V lost 3 bases and J 4 bases, leaving 10 bases between the germline ends. Germline V gene sequence: CDR1 MNHEY, CDR2 SMNVEV (reference sequence). CDR3 size: 13 residues. This CDR3 is CASSLEGDYEQYF. The CDR3 nucleotides read TGTGCCAGCAGTTTGGAAGGAGATTACGAGCAGTACTTC.

CDR3 residues: CASSLASARVGTDTQYF. For the CDR3, the DNA is TGTGCCAGCAGCTTGGCCTCGGCTAGAGTAGGCACAGATACGCAGTATTTT. J is TRBJ2-3 and V is TRBV5-4; D is unclear. There are 17 residues in the CDR3. Germline assignment: CDR1 SGHNT and CDR2 YYREEE (reference sequence). V was pared by 0 bases and J by 1 base, with 15 bases between.